This entry features one T cell receptor (beta chain) sequence. It lacks a known antigen. Compared with germline, one end of the junction differs, possibly owing to a read error. The protocol used for the library was 5' RACE. Sequencing used an Illumina HiSeq 2500. A second PCR of roughly 7 to 11 cycles was run with a J-beta primer mix and a sample-barcoded 5' primer. A unique molecular identifier was introduced onto each TCR beta cDNA molecule by a template-switch 5' adaptor carrying 12 random nucleotides. Each sample yielded at least 2.5 million CDR3-containing paired-end reads. First-strand cDNA was synthesized from all RNA with the Mint cDNA synthesis kit, primed by a TRBC-specific oligonucleotide. After uracil-DNA glycosylase treatment, a first 18-cycle PCR used universal primers M1SS and BC2_uni_R on all cDNA. For the original study's pipeline: For normalization, 1 million high-quality reads were randomly selected from each sample, with every read carrying a distinct molecular identifier. Instead of being binned into consensus sequences, reads with shared molecular identifiers were discarded. MiTCR, set to a Q25 quality threshold and the strictest error-elimination algorithm, was used for CDR3 identification, clonotype clustering and error correction. A nonparametric unseen species model using Euler transformation provided a lower-bound estimate of total TCR beta diversity. TCRdb reprocessing: public reads trimmed at Q25 with fastp, clones called with MiXCR, in-frame beta chains kept. Each record represents a unique CDR3 protein, reported with the most common genes and DNA among its rows. V and J calls and clone size were set by TCRdb, not the authors. The sample yields fewer than 900,000 distinct CDR3 sequences; approximately 43% were counted once. 20% to 25% of the sample is taken by the ten largest.

Via the germline V gene (reference sequence), CDR1 is SEHNR and CDR2 FQNEAQ. Inclusive of the bounding cysteine and phenylalanine, the CDR3 is 15 residues long. Only the CDR3 region is kept as DNA, spanning 45 bases read in frame from base 1. Donors were approximately 42 systemically healthy Caucasian individuals from Russia aged roughly 6 to 90 years. Approximately 9.3 milliliters of peripheral blood were drawn from each donor into EDTA-treated Vacutainer tubes. PBMCs were isolated by Ficoll-Paque density-gradient centrifugation, with at least 6.5 million obtained per sample. Trizol reagent was used to extract total RNA from the PBMCs, yielding at least 5.5 micrograms per sample. For every donor, an aliquot of PBMCs went through flow cytometry to measure the percentages of naive CD45RAhigh/CD27high T cells. These data are taken from a study of blood T cells in healthy people across ages (dated by TCRdb to between 2014 and 2017). Notes on the research overall: In model experiments, template switching captured roughly one uniquely barcoded TCR beta cDNA molecule for every two T cells. To avoid experimental bias, donors of different ages were randomly spread across the sequencing lanes. Two additional independent replicas of 1 million unique cDNA reads from the same blood draw were analyzed for two donors (one aged 18 to 30 and one aged 80 or older). The donors were split into four age groups: young (average about 16 years), middle-aged (over 35), aged (62) and long-lived (roughly 86). The study measured age-related changes in TCR beta repertoire diversity using deep sequencing normalized with unique cDNA molecular identifiers.

Here is what the overall study found, with its caveats: Compared with the aged group, the long-lived group had more naive CD4+ T cells, fewer expanded clones and increased TCR diversity, suggesting age selection. The CMV infection status of donors was not known, potentially confounding age-related changes in expanded clonotypes. Total diversity estimates from one million sequenced T cells were considered lower bounds and underestimates. Since profiling was done on bulk unsorted PBMCs, naive and antigen-experienced compartments could not be conclusively compared. As age increased, observed TCR beta diversity per million T cells dropped in a roughly linear way, and a significant reduction was already evident by age roughly 36. Observed TCR beta diversity correlated strongly with the percentage of naive T cells measured by flow cytometry.

The V and J segments used are TRBV7-9 and TRBJ2-7; 12 of the junction bases match TRBD2. The sequence derives from a woman in her sixties in good health. Material: blood. In nucleotides, the sequence is TGTGCCTGCAGCTTACTAGCGGGAGGAACCTACGAGCAGTACTTC. The resulting protein is CACSLLAGGTYEQYF.